This TCR beta chain was identified during a study of control samples from healthy donors and cancer patients. Produced via immunoSEQ multiplex PCR; TCRdb's table is partial and in-frame only. The data contain roughly 100,000 clones, 85% to 90% of them singletons. The sample comprised blood. This receptor was identified in a man aged 30-40 years in good health.

The CDR3 DNA follows: TGTGCCAGCAGCTCCCGGGACACAGGAAACACCATATATTTT. Amino acid sequence: CASSSRDTGNTIYF. V gene TRBV7-2 combines with J gene TRBJ1-3; possibly TRBD1 for D (6 bases). CDR1 and CDR2 from the germline V gene are SGHTA and FQGNSA. The CDR3 sequence is 14 residues long. The V gene lost 4 bases and the J gene lost 4 bases, with 11 bases spanning the gap.